The source of this T cell receptor (beta chain) is a study of shared clonotypes between healthy human individuals. Findings and caveats of the study: Represented diversity, genetic and exposure-history alike, was limited by few donors.

For this clone: No antigen is known for it.

Some clones are missing from TCRdb's copy, which holds only in-frame ones; the method was immunoSEQ multiplex PCR. Counted here are over a million clones, approximately 76% occurring once; the ten biggest clones make up 1.4%. Trimming removed 7 bases from V and 4 bases from J; junction bases left unmatched: 11. The CDR3 extends over 15 amino acids. CDR1 and CDR2 from the germline V gene are MDHEN and SYDVKM. The source is a man younger than 35 in good health. Sample: memory CD4+ T cells sorted from blood. Subset specified: CD45RA-negative fraction. The V call is TRBV28, the J call TRBJ2-5; 8 bases are shared with TRBD2. The CDR3 nucleotides read TGTGCCAGCACCGGCGGGCGGGGGGTAGGAGAGACCCAGTACTTC. This sequence encodes CASTGGRGVGETQYF. Combining the CDR3 with reference TRBV28 and TRBJ2-5 gives the whole variable domain DVKVTQSSRYLVKRTGEKVFLECVQDMDHENMFWYRQDPGLGLRLIYFSYDVKMKEKGDIPEGYSVSREKKERFSLILESASTNQTSMYLCASTGGRGVGETQYFGPGTRLLVL.